The sequence of this TCR beta chain was determined in a study of human T cells and chemical hapten exposure. Study-level information: The study sensitized with 2% DPC on a 2 cm by 2 cm patch of upper inner arm skin. Patch tests applied 0.01% DPC to the upper back, read at 6 days. Whole-study findings and limits: In the PT1 data, expanded TCR counts showed a positive correlation with patch test score. With DPC sensitization, TCRs exceeding 1 in 1000 frequency showed no change.

This clonotype showed up just a few times. Antigen: not known. Germline CDR1 MNHEY, CDR2 SMNVEV (reference sequence). The CDR3 runs 14 residues. The V and J ends lost 4 bases and 6 bases, in that order; junction bases with no gene match: 7. TCRdb passed the RACE reads through MiXCR, listing each CDR3 protein once. The profile covers 370,000 or so distinct CDR3 sequences, with more than 4.5% appearing a single time and approximately 2.3% taken by the ten largest. Time point noted: patch test 1, 2 weeks after DPC sensitization. This sample's treatment: therapeutic diphenylcyclopropenone sensitization with weekly scalp DPC.

The J gene is TRBJ1-2, the V gene TRBV27; 8 bases are shared with TRBD1. This specimen consisted of whole blood, obtained in connection with sensitization to the hapten diphenylcyclopropenone (DPC). The TCR sequence derives from a woman aged 45-65 years with alopecia areata. Some clones in this sample may be carry-over from other donors' samples. CDR3 residues: CASSSRTGIHGYTF. CDR3 nucleotides: TGTGCCAGCAGTTCCCGGACAGGGATTCATGGCTACACCTTC.